A single T cell receptor beta chain is shown here with its context. This sample is part of a study of blood T cells in healthy people across ages. Collection of 9.5 to 10 milliliters of peripheral blood was performed for each donor. Per-sample yields of isolated PBMCs were at least 6 million. Together with a sample-barcoded 5' primer, a J-beta primer mix was included in a second PCR lasting about 7 to 11 cycles. TCRdb re-analysed the 5' RACE reads in MiXCR, keeping a single row per CDR3 protein. The sample contains roughly 1.9 million distinct CDR3 sequences, about 39% of which appear only once. Germline V gene lookup returns CDR1 SGHTA and CDR2 FQGTGA. Trimming removed 5 bases at V and 5 bases at J, with 18 bases between. This CDR3 spans 15 amino acids.

The sample was blood. The genes are TRBV7-3 and TRBJ2-5; tentatively, D is TRBD1 (6 bases). The sequence was obtained from a human donor in good health. CDR3 coding DNA: TGTGCCAGCAGCCCCCTAGAGGGGGTAGGGGAGACCCAGTACTTC. Translation gives CASSPLEGVGETQYF. The entire variable domain, with the rest obtained from reference TRBV7-3 and TRBJ2-5, is as follows: GAGVSQTPSNKVTEKGKYVELRCDPISGHTALYWYRQSLGQGPEFLIYFQGTGAADDSGLPNDRFFAVRPEGSVSTLKIQRTERGDSAVYLCASSPLEGVGETQYFGPGTRLLVL.